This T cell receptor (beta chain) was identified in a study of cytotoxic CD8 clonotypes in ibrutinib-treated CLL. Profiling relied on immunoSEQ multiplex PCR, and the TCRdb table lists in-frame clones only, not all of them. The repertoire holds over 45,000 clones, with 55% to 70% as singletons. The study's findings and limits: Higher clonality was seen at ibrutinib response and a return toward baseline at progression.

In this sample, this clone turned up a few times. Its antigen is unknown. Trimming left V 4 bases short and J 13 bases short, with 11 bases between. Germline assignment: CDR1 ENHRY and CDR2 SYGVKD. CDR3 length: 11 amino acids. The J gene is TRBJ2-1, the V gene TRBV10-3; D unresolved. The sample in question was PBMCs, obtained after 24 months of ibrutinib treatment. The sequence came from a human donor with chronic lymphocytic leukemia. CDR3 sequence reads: CAISAVGEQFF. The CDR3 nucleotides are TGTGCCATCAGTGCGGTAGGAGAACAGTTCTTC.